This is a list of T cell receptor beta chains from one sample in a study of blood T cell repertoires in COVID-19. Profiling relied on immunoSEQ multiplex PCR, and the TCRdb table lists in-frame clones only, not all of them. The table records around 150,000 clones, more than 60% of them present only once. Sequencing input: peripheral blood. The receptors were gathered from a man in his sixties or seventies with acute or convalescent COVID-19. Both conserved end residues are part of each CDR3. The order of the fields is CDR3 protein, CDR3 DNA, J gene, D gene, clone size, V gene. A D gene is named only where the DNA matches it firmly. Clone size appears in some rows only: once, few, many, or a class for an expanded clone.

CASSQADRAHYYGYTF	TGTGCCAGCAGCCAGGCAGACAGGGCTCACTACTATGGCTACACCTTC	TRBJ1-2	TRBD1	.	TRBV3-1/TRBV3-2
CASGGLADGVRTEAFF	TGTGCCAGCGGGGGCCTCGCGGACGGTGTTCGCACTGAAGCTTTCTTT	TRBJ1-1	.	.	TRBV27
CASSPGAYGYTF	TGTGCCAGCAGCCCCGGTGCCTATGGCTACACCTTC	TRBJ1-2	.	.	TRBV7-9
CASSIGQGTAEAFF	TGTGCCAGTAGTATAGGGCAGGGTACCGCTGAAGCTTTCTTT	TRBJ1-1	.	once	TRBV19
CASGQRKYYGYTF	TGTGCCAGCGGACAGAGGAAGTACTATGGCTACACCTTC	TRBJ1-2	.	few	TRBV27
CASSLPPGQGGTF	TGTGCCAGCAGTTTACCCCCCGGACAGGGGGGGACCTTC	TRBJ1-2	TRBD1	.	TRBV12-3/TRBV12-4
CATSAAGTDYNEQFF	TGTGCCACCAGTGCGGCCGGGACTGACTACAATGAGCAGTTCTTC	TRBJ2-1	.	.	TRBV24-1
CASSKEQGQGAAGTSYEQFF	TGTGCCAGCAGCAAAGAACAAGGACAGGGGGCAGCGGGGACCAGCTATGAGCAGTTCTTC	TRBJ2-1	.	.	TRBV21-1
CASSDAQWNTGELFF	TGTGCCAGCAGCGACGCACAGTGGAACACCGGGGAGCTGTTTTTT	TRBJ2-2	.	.	TRBV2
CASTSGKRVDYGYTF	TGTGCCAGTACGTCAGGGAAACGAGTAGATTATGGCTACACCTTC	TRBJ1-2	.	.	TRBV19
CASSEQGYGYTF	TGTGCCAGCAGTGAACAGGGGTATGGCTACACCTTC	TRBJ1-2	.	.	TRBV25-1
CASSQDLAVGQRTDTQYF	TGTGCCAGCAGCCAAGATCTTGCGGTCGGACAGCGCACAGATACGCAGTATTTT	TRBJ2-3	.	.	TRBV14
CASGVDSQGYETQYF	TGCGCCAGCGGGGTTGATAGCCAGGGGTATGAGACCCAGTACTTC	TRBJ2-5	.	few	TRBV5-1
CASSVGFEGADYEQYF	TGTGCCAGCAGCGTAGGTTTTGAGGGGGCTGACTACGAGCAGTACTTC	TRBJ2-7	TRBD1	.	TRBV9
CASSTSGRASGELFF	TGTGCCAGCAGTACTAGCGGGAGGGCCTCCGGGGAGCTGTTTTTT	TRBJ2-2	TRBD2	.	TRBV2
CASSQGAGRPSEQFF	TGTGCCAGCAGCCAAGGAGCGGGGAGGCCCTCTGAGCAGTTCTTC	TRBJ2-1	TRBD2	once	TRBV14
CASSQVSGTDTQYF	TGTGCCAGCAGCCAAGTCAGCGGCACAGATACGCAGTATTTT	TRBJ2-3	.	.	TRBV3-1/TRBV3-2
CASSPRTSGGLSYEQYF	TGTGCCAGCAGTCCCAGGACTAGCGGGGGCTTATCCTACGAGCAGTACTTC	TRBJ2-7	TRBD2	.	TRBV6-6
CASRTPGQANQPQHF	TGTGCCAGTAGAACACCGGGACAGGCTAATCAGCCCCAGCATTTT	TRBJ1-5	TRBD1	.	TRBV19
CASSLGQANTEAFF	TGTGCCAGCAGCTTAGGCCAGGCGAACACTGAAGCTTTCTTT	TRBJ1-1	.	.	TRBV7-3
CASRGGGAEDNEQFF	TGTGCCAGCCGTGGCGGGGGGGCCGAAGACAATGAGCAGTTCTTC	TRBJ2-1	TRBD2	.	TRBV19
CASRNMNTEAFF	TGTGCCAGCCGCAACATGAACACTGAAGCTTTCTTT	TRBJ1-1	.	.	TRBV7-9
CASSQGMREGVYGYTF	TGTGCCAGCAGCCAAGGTATGAGGGAAGGAGTTTATGGCTACACCTTC	TRBJ1-2	.	few	TRBV3-1/TRBV3-2
CASSMSSSGGKTDTQYF	TGTGCCAGTAGTATGTCCTCTAGCGGGGGGAAAACAGATACGCAGTATTTT	TRBJ2-3	TRBD2	few	TRBV19
CASSLGKEGYTF	TGTGCCAGCAGCTTGGGAAAAGAGGGCTACACCTTC	TRBJ1-2	.	.	TRBV5-6